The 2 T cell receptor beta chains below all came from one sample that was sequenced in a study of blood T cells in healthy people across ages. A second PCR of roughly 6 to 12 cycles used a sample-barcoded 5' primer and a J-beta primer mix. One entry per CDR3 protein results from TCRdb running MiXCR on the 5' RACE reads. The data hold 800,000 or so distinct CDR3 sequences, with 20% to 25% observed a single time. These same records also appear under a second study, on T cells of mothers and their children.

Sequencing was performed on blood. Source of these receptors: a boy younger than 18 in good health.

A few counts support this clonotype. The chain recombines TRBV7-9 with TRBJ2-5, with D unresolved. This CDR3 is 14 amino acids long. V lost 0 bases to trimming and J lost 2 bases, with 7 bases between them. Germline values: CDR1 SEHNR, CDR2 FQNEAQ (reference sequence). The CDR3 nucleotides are TGTGCCAGCAGCTTAGCGGCAGGACAAGAGACCCAGTACTTC. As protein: CASSLAAGQETQYF.

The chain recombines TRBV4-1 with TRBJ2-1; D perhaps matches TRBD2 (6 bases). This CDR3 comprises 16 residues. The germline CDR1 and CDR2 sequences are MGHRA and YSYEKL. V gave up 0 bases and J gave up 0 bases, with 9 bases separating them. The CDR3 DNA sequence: TGCGCCAGCAGCCAAGAGGTAGCGGTCTCCTACAATGAGCAGTTCTTC. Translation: CASSQEVAVSYNEQFF.